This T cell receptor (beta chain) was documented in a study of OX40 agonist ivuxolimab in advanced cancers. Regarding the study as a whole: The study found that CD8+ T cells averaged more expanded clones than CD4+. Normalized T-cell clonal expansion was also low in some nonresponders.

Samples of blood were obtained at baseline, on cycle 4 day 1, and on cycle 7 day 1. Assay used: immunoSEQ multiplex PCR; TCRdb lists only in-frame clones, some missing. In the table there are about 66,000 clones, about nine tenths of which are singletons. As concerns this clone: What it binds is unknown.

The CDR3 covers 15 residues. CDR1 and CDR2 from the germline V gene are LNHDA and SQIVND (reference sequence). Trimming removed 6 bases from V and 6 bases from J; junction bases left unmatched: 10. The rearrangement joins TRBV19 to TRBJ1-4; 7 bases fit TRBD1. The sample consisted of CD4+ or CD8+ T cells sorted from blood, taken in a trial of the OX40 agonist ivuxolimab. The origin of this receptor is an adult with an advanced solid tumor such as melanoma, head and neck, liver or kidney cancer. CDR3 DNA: TGTGCCAGTAGCGACAGGGCCCTTTGGGATGAAAAACTGTTTTTT. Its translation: CASSDRALWDEKLFF.